The present TCR beta chain was sequenced within a study of technical replicates of blood from a handful of donors. The assay was immunoSEQ multiplex PCR, and TCRdb's table has in-frame clones only and misses some. The repertoire consists of tens of thousands of clones, with roughly 91% occurring once and the leading ten covering about 0.36%. Germline CDR1 is SGHVS and CDR2 is FQNEAQ. The CDR3 consists of 14 residues. Trimming stripped 3 bases from V and 2 bases from J, with 8 bases between. The chain recombines TRBV7-8 with TRBJ1-5; D remains unclear. The sequence was obtained from a human donor in good health. Some clones in this sample may be carry-over from other donors' samples. The sample was T cells isolated from PBMCs. The CDR3 loop reads CASSFGERNQPQHF. The CDR3 region has the DNA TGTGCCAGCAGCTTCGGGGAACGCAATCAGCCCCAGCATTTT.